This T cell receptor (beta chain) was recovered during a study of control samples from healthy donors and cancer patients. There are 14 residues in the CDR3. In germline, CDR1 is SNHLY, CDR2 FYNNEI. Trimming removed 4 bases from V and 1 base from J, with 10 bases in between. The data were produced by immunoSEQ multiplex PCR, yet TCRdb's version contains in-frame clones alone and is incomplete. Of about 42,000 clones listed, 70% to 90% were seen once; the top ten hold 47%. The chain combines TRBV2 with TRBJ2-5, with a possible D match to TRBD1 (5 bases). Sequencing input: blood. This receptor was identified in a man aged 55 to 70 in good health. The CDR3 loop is CASSARQLQETQYF. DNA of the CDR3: TGTGCCAGCAGTGCAAGACAGCTCCAAGAGACCCAGTACTTC.